This TCR beta chain is drawn from a study of cytomegalovirus exposure and HLA in healthy donors. The study ran its PCR with 60 Vbeta and 13 Jbeta primers. Per the study methods: It was a later analysis that counted roughly 80 million unique TCR beta chains, of which about 10 million were shared. TCRdb's table, derived via immunoSEQ multiplex PCR, lists solely in-frame clones and lacks some. Clone size and V and J calls were adopted from that table, with D and trimming inferred from the DNA. Counted here are 100,000 or so clones, 70% to 85% occurring once; the ten biggest clones make up more than 1%. The CDR3 consists of 14 residues. In germline, CDR1 is SGDLS, CDR2 YYNGEE. V lost 3 bases and J lost 0, with 9 bases in between. On this clone: Its target is not known.

Whole-study findings and limits: Within an earlier analysis, most TCR beta V segments proved productive either about 87% or about 30% of the time.

Sequenced: PBMCs. This TCR was sampled from a young woman in good health and CMV-seronegative. The rearrangement joins TRBV9 to TRBJ1-1, with D maybe TRBD1 (6 bases). The CDR3 sequence: CASSDRALNTEAFF. In DNA form, the CDR3 reads TGTGCCAGCAGCGACAGGGCCTTGAACACTGAAGCTTTCTTT.